These 5 T cell receptor beta chains were all obtained from the same sample, sequenced in a study of T cells in Graves' hyperthyroidism and ophthalmopathy. Authors of the study amplified TCR beta CDR3 regions from RNA transcripts. The HTBI primer set drove a first-round RT-PCR of the TCR CDR3. From the multiplex PCR reads, TCRdb called clonotypes with MiXCR, one entry per CDR3 protein. The table shows about 370,000 distinct CDR3 sequences, with approximately 16% occurring only once. The sequenced sample was blood. The receptors were gathered from a woman in her sixties or seventies with Graves' ophthalmopathy.

The rearrangement joins TRBV28 to TRBJ1-1, with 7 bases fitting TRBD1. Trimming cost V 8 bases and J 0 bases; bases outside gene matches: 15. CDR3 length: 17 residues. CDR1 MDHEN and CDR2 SYDVKM come from the germline V gene. CDR3 in DNA: TGTGCCAGCCCCAGTTCTCGAGGGGGCGATATGAACACTGAAGCTTTCTTT. Protein sequence: CASPSSRGGDMNTEAFF.

This clonotype was seen ten or more times. The chain links TRBV4-1 to TRBJ1-1, with D possibly matching TRBD1 (5 bases). Trimming left V 1 base short and J 4 bases short, with 13 bases between. CDR1 and CDR2 from the germline V gene are MGHRA and YSYEKL. This CDR3 has 15 amino acids. CDR3 residues: CASSQGVGGTTEAFF. The CDR3 nucleotides are TGCGCCAGCAGCCAAGGGGTCGGGGGGACCACTGAAGCTTTCTTT.

The J gene is TRBJ2-3, the V gene TRBV5-4; no clear D gene. The V end lost 5 bases, the J end lost 2 bases, and 12 bases lay between the germline ends. This CDR3 has 14 residues. Germline V gives CDR1 SGHNT, CDR2 YYREEE (reference sequence). CDR3 amino acids: CASRSVSLTDTQYF. The DNA for the CDR3 is TGTGCCAGCAGATCTGTAAGCCTCACAGATACGCAGTATTTT.

The table lists this clonotype with many counts. The chain employs TRBV2 and TRBJ2-1; D gene uncertain. Germline CDR1 and CDR2: SNHLY and FYNNEI. The CDR3 contains 15 residues. V was clipped by 1 base and J by 4 bases, with 11 bases between them. CDR3 in amino acids: CASSEVGRRYNEQFF. As DNA, the CDR3 is TGTGCCAGCAGTGAAGTCGGGCGAAGGTACAATGAGCAGTTCTTC.

At least ten counts were recorded for this clonotype. The rearrangement joins TRBV7-9 to TRBJ2-7, with D unresolved. Trimming removed 1 base at V and 1 base at J, with 5 bases between. This CDR3 has 13 residues. Germline V gene data show CDR1 as SEHNR and CDR2 as FQNEAQ (reference sequence). In DNA form, the CDR3 reads TGTGCCAGCAGCTTAGAGAAGTCCTACGAGCAGTACTTC. As protein: CASSLEKSYEQYF.